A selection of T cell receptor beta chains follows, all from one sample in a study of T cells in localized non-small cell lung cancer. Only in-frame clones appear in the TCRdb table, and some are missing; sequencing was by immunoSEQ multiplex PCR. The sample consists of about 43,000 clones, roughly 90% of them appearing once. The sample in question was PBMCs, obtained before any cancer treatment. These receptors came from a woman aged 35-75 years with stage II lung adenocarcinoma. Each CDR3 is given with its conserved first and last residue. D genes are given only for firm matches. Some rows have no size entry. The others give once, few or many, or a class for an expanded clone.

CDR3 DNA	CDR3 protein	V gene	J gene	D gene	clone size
TGTGCCAGTAGTATGGGTGGGGGGTTCAATCAGCCCCAGCATTTT	CASSMGGGFNQPQHF	TRBV19	TRBJ1-5	-	-
TGTGCCAGCAGTTTCCTGTACAGCCAGAACACTGAAGCTTTCTTT	CASSFLYSQNTEAFF	TRBV28	TRBJ1-1	-	-
TGCGCCAGCAGCCTGGAAGTACAGGGGGCAGGGTCACCCCTCCACTTT	CASSLEVQGAGSPLHF	TRBV5-1	TRBJ1-6	TRBD1	once
TGTGCCAGCAGGCCTGGGACTAGCGGGCCTCGCTCCTACGAGCAGTACTTC	CASRPGTSGPRSYEQYF	TRBV27	TRBJ2-7	TRBD2	-
TGTGCCATCAGCCAGACGTGGGAGCAGTACTTC	CAISQTWEQYF	TRBV10-3	TRBJ2-7	-	-
TGCGCCACCAGGCAGGACAGGGGATATAAGGGTGGCTACACCTTC	CATRQDRGYKGGYTF	TRBV4-1	TRBJ1-2	TRBD1	-
TGTGCCAGTAAATCCGGGACAGGAGTCCTCATGAACACTGAAGCTTTCTTT	CASKSGTGVLMNTEAFF	TRBV19	TRBJ1-1	TRBD1	-
TGCGCCAGCAGCTTTCAGGCCGATAACACCGGGGAGCTGTTTTTT	CASSFQADNTGELFF	TRBV5-1	TRBJ2-2	-	-
TGCGCCAGCAGCCCTACGACAGCGATCAATCAGCCCCAGCATTTT	CASSPTTAINQPQHF	TRBV4-1	TRBJ1-5	-	-
TGTGCCAGCAGCGTTACAGATGAGCAGTTCTTC	CASSVTDEQFF	TRBV9	TRBJ2-1	-	-
TGTGCCAGCAGCCCCCTGATAGCGAGGGGGACCGGGGAGCTGTTTTTT	CASSPLIARGTGELFF	TRBV5-4	TRBJ2-2	-	-
TGTGCCAGTAAAGAAGAACCGGCCCCTCCCTATGGCTACACCTTC	CASKEEPAPPYGYTF	TRBV19	TRBJ1-2	-	-
TGTGCCAGCAGCCACCGGGAGGACGGCAACACTGAAGCTTTCTTT	CASSHREDGNTEAFF	TRBV4-2	TRBJ1-1	-	medium-sized
TGTGCCAGTAGTTTCGCCGGGAATAATGAAAAACTGTTTTTT	CASSFAGNNEKLFF	TRBV19	TRBJ1-4	-	-
TGCGCCAGCAGCTTGGCCGGGAGGGGAGGATACGAGCAGTACTTC	CASSLAGRGGYEQYF	TRBV5-1	TRBJ2-7	TRBD2	-
TGTGCCAGCAGCCAAGAGAGCGGGGTTTATCAGCCCCAGCATTTT	CASSQESGVYQPQHF	TRBV14	TRBJ1-5	-	-
TGTGCCAGCAGTTTACTCGGGGGGACCTACGAGCAGTACTTC	CASSLLGGTYEQYF	TRBV28	TRBJ2-7	TRBD2	-
TGTGCCAGCAGTGCAATAGGACTGCTAGGCAATGAGCAGTTCTTC	CASSAIGLLGNEQFF	TRBV6-1	TRBJ2-1	-	-
TGTGCCAGCAGTGACGAGGCCAACGTCCTGACTTTC	CASSDEANVLTF	TRBV6-4	TRBJ2-6	-	-
TGTGCCAGCAGTGAAACGAGGGCTCAAGGGTCCCAGCATTTT	CASSETRAQGSQHF	TRBV2	TRBJ1-5	-	-
TGTGCCAGCAGTGAAAGGAGGGATAAACTGTTTTTT	CASSERRDKLFF	TRBV6-1	TRBJ1-4	-	-
TGTGCCAGCAGCCAAGAACAGGGGTTGATCGAAAAACTGTTTTTT	CASSQEQGLIEKLFF	TRBV2	TRBJ1-4	TRBD1	-
TGTGCCAGCCATAGGGGGGATCAGCCCCAGCATTTT	CASHRGDQPQHF	TRBV6-6	TRBJ1-5	-	-
TGTGCCAGCAGGGACAGGGGGGCCATTCAGTACTTC	CASRDRGAIQYF	TRBV2	TRBJ2-4	TRBD1	-
TGTGCCAGCAGCTTCGGGACTGCCCCCACTCATGAGCAGTTCTTC	CASSFGTAPTHEQFF	TRBV5-4	TRBJ2-1	-	-
TGTGCCAGTAGTAAAGGGAGCTCCTACAATGAGCAGTTCTTC	CASSKGSSYNEQFF	TRBV19	TRBJ2-1	-	once
TGTGCCAGCTCACCACTAGAGGGGGGCCTCATGAACACTGAAGCTTTCTTT	CASSPLEGGLMNTEAFF	TRBV18	TRBJ1-1	-	-
TGTGCCAGCAGCGCCCGGACAGGAGGAAACACCATATATTTT	CASSARTGGNTIYF	TRBV9	TRBJ1-3	TRBD1	-
TGTGCCAGCAGGGCAGGGGGACGTGGCTACACCTTC	CASRAGGRGYTF	TRBV28	TRBJ1-2	TRBD1	-
TGTGCCAGCAGCCGCGACGGACAGGATAATCAGCCCCAGCATTTT	CASSRDGQDNQPQHF	TRBV2	TRBJ1-5	TRBD1	once
TGTGCCAGCAGCTTAGCGCAGGGGGCGGGTGGCTATGGCTACACCTTC	CASSLAQGAGGYGYTF	TRBV7-8	TRBJ1-2	TRBD1	-
TGTGCCAGCAGCTTGGTGGGCACTAGCGGGCCCCTCAATGAGCAGTTCTTC	CASSLVGTSGPLNEQFF	TRBV5-5	TRBJ2-1	TRBD2	-
TGTGCCAGCAGCTTACAGTCAGGGGCCTACAATGAGCAGTTCTTC	CASSLQSGAYNEQFF	TRBV7-3	TRBJ2-1	-	-
TGCGCCAGCAGCTTGGGTCGCCAGCTTATTAACACCGGGGAGCTGTTTTTT	CASSLGRQLINTGELFF	TRBV5-1	TRBJ2-2	-	-
TGTGCCAGTACTGCTCAGACAGGGGGTCACGATGGCTACACCTTC	CASTAQTGGHDGYTF	TRBV19	TRBJ1-2	TRBD1	-
TGTGCCAGCAGCCCAGACAGCGTCTATGGCTACACCTTC	CASSPDSVYGYTF	TRBV6-6	TRBJ1-2	-	-